This T cell receptor beta chain is drawn from a study of T cell responses to AZD1222 COVID-19 vaccine. In the study overall: Second doses that came at about 4 or about 12 weeks were put together. Overall study results and limits: The CD4 TCRs associated with vaccination extended across spike and predominated at 160-218 and 743-854. Donors were chiefly white British, with a greater number of females, and clonal diversity was perhaps underestimated.

Profiled with immunoSEQ multiplex PCR; TCRdb holds only in-frame clones, not every one. The data contain approximately 200,000 clones, about 86% of them seen just once; the ten biggest clones take up over 6%. The V end lost 7 bases, the J end lost 0 bases, and 14 bases lay between the germline ends. This CDR3 is 15 amino acids long. Per germline, CDR1 MRHNA and CDR2 SNTAGT. As concerns this clone: Its antigen is currently unknown.

This TCR derives from an adult in good health. The sample was peripheral blood, taken on day 0 of AZD1222 vaccination. V usage is TRBV6-4 and J usage is TRBJ2-3; a weak D match, TRBD1 (6 bases). The DNA of the CDR3 is TGTGCCAGCAAAAGGGGGAGCTCTAGCACAGATACGCAGTATTTT. Its translation: CASKRGSSSTDTQYF.